This T cell receptor (beta chain) was recovered during a study of tumor-infiltrating lymphocytes in primary liver carcinoma. Joint extraction of RNA and DNA used roughly 20-33 mg of bulk tissue that was unsorted. Making TCR beta cDNA involved 400 to 600 ng total RNA and a constant-region primer. ARM-PCR was slightly modified, and three nested multiplex PCR rounds with it gave rise to the TCR beta libraries. The opening two PCR rounds, nine to eleven cycles each, paired TRBV1-TRBV30 forward primers with a C-beta reverse primer. TCRdb reprocessed the multiplex PCR reads via MiXCR and lists one record per CDR3 protein. The sample gives about 74,000 distinct CDR3 sequences, over 60% of which show up once; 28% is in the top ten. The V gene lost 4 bases and the J gene lost 4 bases, with 11 bases spanning the gap. This CDR3 spans 13 amino acids. CDR1 and CDR2 (germline): WSHSY, SAAADI.

J is TRBJ2-7 and V is TRBV10-2; maybe TRBD1 (6 bases). This receptor was taken from a man aged 35 to 55 with primary liver carcinoma and hepatitis B virus infection. Sequenced input: liver tumor tissue from sampling region 4. Subset indicated: tumor region T4, right-lateral pole. The CDR3 reads CASSAQGIYEQYF. DNA of the CDR3: TGCGCCAGCAGTGCGCAGGGGATATACGAGCAGTACTTC.